The present entry profiles one T cell receptor (beta chain) with its context. These data are taken from a study of control samples from healthy donors and cancer patients. The assay was immunoSEQ multiplex PCR, and TCRdb's table has in-frame clones only and misses some. The repertoire holds over 150,000 clones, with approximately 90% as singletons. The V gene's germline CDR1 is SGHVS and CDR2 FQNEAQ. The ends lost 4 bases at V and 2 bases at J; junction bases unmatched: 5. The CDR3 covers 14 residues. The chain uses TRBV7-8 and TRBJ2-7; 7 bases fit TRBD1. This receptor was obtained from a man in his thirties or forties in good health. The sequencing sample was made of blood. CDR3 protein: CASSYRGTAYEQYF. Written as DNA, the CDR3 is TGTGCCAGCAGCTACAGGGGAACCGCCTACGAGCAGTACTTC.